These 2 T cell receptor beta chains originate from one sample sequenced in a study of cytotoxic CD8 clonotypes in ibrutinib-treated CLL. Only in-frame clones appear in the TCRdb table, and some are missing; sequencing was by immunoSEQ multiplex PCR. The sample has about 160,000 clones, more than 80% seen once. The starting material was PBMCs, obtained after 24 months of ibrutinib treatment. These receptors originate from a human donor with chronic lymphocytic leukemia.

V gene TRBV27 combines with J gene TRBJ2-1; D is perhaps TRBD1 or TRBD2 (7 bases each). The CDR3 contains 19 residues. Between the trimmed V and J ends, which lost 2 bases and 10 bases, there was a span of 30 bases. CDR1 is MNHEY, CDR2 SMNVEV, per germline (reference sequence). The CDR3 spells CASSLRGRGPDRVGQEQFF. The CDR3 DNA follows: TGTGCCAGCAGTTTAAGGGGGAGGGGGCCTGACAGGGTAGGCCAAGAGCAGTTCTTC.

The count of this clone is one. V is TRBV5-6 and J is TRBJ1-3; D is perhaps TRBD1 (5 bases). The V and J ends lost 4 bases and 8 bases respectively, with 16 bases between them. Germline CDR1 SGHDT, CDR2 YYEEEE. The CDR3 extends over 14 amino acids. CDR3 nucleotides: TGTGCCAGCAGCCCCGGACCGGGGGTTCACACCATATATTTT. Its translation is CASSPGPGVHTIYF.